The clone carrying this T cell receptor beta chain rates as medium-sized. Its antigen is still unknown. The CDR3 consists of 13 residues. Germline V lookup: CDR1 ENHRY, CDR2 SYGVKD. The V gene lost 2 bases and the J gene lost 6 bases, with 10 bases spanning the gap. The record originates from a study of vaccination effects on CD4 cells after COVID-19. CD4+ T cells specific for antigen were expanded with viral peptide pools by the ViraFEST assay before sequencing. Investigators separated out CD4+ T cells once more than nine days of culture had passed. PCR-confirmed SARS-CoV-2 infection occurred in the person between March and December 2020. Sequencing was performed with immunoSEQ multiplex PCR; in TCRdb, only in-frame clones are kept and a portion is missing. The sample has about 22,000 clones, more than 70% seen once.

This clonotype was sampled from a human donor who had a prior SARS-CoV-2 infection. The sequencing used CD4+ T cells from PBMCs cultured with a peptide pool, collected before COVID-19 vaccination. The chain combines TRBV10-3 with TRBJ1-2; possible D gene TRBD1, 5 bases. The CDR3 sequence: CAISEGGLHGYTF. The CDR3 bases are TGTGCCATCAGTGAGGGGGGGTTACATGGCTACACCTTC.